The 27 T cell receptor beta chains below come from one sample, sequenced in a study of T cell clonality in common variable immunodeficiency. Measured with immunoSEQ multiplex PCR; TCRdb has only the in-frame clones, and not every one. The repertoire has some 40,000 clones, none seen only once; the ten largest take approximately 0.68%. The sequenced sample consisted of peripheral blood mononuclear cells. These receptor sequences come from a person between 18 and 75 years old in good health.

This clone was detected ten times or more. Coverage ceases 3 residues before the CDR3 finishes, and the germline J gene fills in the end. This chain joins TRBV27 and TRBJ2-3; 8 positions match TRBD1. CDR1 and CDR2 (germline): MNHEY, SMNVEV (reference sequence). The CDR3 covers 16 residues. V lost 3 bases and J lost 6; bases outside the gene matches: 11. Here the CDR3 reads CASSFLTGGADDTQYF. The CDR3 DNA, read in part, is TGTGCCAGCAGTTTTCTAACAGGGGGTGCAGACGATACG.

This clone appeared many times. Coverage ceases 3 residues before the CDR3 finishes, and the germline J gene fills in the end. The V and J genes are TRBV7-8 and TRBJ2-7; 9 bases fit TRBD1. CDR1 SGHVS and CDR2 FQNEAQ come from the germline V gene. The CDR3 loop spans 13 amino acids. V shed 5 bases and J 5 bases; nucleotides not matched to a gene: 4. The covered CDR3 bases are TGTGCCAGCAGCCGGGACAGGGACCACGAG. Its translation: CASSRDRDHE. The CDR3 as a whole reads CASSRDRDHEQYF.

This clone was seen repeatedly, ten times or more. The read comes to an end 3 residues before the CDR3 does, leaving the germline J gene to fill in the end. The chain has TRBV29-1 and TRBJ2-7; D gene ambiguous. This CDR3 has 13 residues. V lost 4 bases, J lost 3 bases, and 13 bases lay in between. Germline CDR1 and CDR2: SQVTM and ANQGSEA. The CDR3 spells CSVVPPTSYEQYF. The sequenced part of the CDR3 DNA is TGCAGCGTTGTACCTCCCACCAGCTACGAG.

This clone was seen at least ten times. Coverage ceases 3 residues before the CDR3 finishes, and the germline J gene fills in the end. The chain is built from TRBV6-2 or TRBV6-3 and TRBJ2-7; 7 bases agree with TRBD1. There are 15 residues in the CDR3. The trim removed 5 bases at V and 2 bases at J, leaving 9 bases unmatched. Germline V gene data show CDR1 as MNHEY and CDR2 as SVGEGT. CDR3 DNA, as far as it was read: TGTGCCAGCAGTGGGGACAGAGGTCCAACCTACGAG. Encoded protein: CASSGDRGPTYE. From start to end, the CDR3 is CASSGDRGPTYEQYF.

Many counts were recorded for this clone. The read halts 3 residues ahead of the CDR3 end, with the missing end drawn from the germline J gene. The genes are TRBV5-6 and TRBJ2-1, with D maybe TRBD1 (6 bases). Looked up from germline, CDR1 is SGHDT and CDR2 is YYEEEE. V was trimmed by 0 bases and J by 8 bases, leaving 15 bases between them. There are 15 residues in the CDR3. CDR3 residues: CASSLGGPMFHEQFF. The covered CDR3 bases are TGTGCCAGCAGCTTGGGGGGGCCGATGTTCCATGAG.

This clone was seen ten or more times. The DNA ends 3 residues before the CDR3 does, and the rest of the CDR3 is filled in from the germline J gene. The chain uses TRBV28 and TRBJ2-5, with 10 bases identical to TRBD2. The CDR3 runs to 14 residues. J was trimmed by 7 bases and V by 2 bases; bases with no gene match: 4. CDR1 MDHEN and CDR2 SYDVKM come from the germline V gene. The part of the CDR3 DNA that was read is TGTGCCAGCAGTTTAGGACTAGCGGTCGGGACC. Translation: CASSLGLAVGT. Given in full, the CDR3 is CASSLGLAVGTQYF.

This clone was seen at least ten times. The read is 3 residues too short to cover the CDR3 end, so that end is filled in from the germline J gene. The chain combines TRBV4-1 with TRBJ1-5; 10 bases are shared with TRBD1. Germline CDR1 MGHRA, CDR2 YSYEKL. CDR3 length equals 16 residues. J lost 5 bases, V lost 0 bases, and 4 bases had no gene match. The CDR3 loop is CASSQEGQGLHQPQHF. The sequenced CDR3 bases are TGCGCCAGCAGCCAAGAGGGACAGGGGCTGCATCAGCCC.

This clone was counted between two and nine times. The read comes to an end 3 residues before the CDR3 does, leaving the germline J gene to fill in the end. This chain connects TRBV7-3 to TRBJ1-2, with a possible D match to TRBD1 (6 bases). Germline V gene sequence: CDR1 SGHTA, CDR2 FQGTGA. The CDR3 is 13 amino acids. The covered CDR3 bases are TGTGCCAGCAGCTTAAACCAGGGGAGCGAC. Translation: CASSLNQGSD. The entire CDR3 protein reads CASSLNQGSDYTF.

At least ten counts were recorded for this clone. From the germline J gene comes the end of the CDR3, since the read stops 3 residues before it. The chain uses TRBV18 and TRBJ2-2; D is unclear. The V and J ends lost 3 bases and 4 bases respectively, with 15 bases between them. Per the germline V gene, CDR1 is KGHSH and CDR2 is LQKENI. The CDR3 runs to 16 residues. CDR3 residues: CASSPASRASTGELFF. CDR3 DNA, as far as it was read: TGTGCCAGCTCACCTGCTTCAAGGGCGAGCACCGGGGAG. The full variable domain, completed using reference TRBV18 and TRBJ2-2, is NAGVMQNPRHLVRRRGQEARLRCSPMKGHSHVYWYRQLPEEGLKFMVYLQKENIIDESGMPKERFSAEFPKEGPSILRIQQVVRGDSAAYFCASSPASRASTGELFFGEGSRLTVL.

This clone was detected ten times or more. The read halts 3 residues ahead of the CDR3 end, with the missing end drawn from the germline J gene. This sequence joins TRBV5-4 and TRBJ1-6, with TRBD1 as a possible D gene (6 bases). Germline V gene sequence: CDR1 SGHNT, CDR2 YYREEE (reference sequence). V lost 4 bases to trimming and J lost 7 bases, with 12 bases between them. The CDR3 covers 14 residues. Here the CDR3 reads CASSRRDTNSPLHF. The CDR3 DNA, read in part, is TGTGCCAGCAGCCGCCGGGACACCAATTCACCC.

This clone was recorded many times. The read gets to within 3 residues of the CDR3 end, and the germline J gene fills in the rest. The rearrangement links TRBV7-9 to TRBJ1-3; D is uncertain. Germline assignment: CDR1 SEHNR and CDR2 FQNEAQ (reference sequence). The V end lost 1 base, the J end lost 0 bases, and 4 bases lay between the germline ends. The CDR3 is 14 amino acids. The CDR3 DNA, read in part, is TGTGCCAGCAGCTTAGACTTCTCTGGAAACACC. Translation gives CASSLDFSGNT. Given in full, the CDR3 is CASSLDFSGNTIYF.

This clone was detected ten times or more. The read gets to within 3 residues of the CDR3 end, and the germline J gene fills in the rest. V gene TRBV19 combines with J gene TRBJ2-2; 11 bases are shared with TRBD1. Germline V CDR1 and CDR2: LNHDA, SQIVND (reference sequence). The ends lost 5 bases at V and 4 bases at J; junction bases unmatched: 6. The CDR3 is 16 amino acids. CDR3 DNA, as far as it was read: TGTGCCAGTAGTCTTGGGACAGGGGGTGTCACCGGGGAG. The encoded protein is CASSLGTGGVTGE. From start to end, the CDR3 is CASSLGTGGVTGELFF.

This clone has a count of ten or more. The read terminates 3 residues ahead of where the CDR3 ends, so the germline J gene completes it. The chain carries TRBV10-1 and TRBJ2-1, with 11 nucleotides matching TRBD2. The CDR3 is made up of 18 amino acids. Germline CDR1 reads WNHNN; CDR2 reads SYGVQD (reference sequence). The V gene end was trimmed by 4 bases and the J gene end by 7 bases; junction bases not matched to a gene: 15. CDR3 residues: CASSGGTSGPRAGNEQFF. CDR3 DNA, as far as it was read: TGCGCCAGCAGTGGAGGGACTAGCGGTCCCCGGGCCGGGAATGAG.

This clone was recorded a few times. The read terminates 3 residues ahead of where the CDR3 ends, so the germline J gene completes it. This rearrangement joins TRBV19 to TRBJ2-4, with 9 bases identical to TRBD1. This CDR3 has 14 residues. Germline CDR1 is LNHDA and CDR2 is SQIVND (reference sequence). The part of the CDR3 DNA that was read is TGTGCCAGTAGTCCACAGGGGGCTGGGGATGGT. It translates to CASSPQGAGDG. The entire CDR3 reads CASSPQGAGDGQYF. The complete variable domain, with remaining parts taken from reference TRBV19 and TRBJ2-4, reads DGGITQSPKYLFRKEGQNVTLSCEQNLNHDAMYWYRQDPGQGLRLIYYSQIVNDFQKGDIAEGYSVSREKKESFPLTVTSAQKNPTAFYLCASSPQGAGDGQYFGAGTRLSVL.

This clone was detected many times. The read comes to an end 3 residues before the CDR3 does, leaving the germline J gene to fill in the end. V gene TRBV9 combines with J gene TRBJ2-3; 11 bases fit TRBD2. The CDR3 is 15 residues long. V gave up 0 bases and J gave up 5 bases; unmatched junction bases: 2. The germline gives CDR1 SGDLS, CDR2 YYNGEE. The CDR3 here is CASSVDGLAGDTQYF. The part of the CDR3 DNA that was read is TGTGCCAGCAGCGTAGACGGACTAGCGGGAGATACG.

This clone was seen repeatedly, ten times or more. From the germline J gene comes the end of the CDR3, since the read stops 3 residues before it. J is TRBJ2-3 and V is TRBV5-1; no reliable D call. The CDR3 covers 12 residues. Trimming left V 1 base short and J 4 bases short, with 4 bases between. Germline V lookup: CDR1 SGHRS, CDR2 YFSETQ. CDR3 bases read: TGCGCCAGCAGCTTGAGGGCAGATACG. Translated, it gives CASSLRADT. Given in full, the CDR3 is CASSLRADTQYF. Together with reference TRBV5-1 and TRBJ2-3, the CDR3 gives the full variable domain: KAGVTQTPRYLIKTRGQQVTLSCSPISGHRSVSWYQQTPGQGLQFLFEYFSETQRNKGNFPGRFSGRQFSNSRSEMNVSTLELGDSALYLCASSLRADTQYFGPGTRLTVL.

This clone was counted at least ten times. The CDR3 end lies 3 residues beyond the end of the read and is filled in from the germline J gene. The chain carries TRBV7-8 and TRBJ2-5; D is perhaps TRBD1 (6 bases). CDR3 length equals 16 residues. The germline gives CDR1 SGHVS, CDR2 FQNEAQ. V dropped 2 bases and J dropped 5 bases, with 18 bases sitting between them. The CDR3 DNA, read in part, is TGTGCCAGCAGCTTAATCGGTACAGGGAATTTTGAGACC. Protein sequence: CASSLIGTGNFET. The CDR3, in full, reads CASSLIGTGNFETQYF.

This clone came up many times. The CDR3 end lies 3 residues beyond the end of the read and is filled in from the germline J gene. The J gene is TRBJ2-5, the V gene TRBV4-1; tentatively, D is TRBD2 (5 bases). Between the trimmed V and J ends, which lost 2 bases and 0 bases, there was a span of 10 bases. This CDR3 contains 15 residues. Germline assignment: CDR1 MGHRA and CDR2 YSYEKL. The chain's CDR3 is CASSQLGLDQETQYF. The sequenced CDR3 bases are TGCGCCAGCAGCCAACTAGGACTGGACCAAGAGACC.

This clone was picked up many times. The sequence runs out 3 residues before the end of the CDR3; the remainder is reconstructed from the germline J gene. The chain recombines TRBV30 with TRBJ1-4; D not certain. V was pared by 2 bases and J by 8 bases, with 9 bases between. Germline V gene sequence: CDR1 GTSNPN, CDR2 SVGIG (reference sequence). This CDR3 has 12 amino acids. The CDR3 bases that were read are TGTGCCTGGAGTTTATTACAGGAAAAA. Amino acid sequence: CAWSLLQEK. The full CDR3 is CAWSLLQEKLFF.

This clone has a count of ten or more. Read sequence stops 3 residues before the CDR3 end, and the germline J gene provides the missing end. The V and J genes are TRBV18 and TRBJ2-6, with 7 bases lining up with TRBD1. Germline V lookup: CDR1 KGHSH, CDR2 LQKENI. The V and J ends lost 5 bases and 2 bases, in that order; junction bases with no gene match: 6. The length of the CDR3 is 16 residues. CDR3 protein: CASSEQGGAGANVLTF. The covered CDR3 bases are TGTGCCAGCTCAGAGCAAGGGGGCGCTGGGGCCAACGTC.

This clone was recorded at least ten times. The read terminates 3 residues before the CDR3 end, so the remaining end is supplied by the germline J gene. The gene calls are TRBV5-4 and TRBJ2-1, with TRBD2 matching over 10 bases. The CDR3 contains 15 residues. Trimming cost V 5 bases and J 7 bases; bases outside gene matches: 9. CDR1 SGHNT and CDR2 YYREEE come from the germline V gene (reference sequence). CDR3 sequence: CASRLSGRTKNEQFF. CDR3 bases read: TGTGCCAGCAGACTTAGCGGGAGGACTAAAAATGAG.

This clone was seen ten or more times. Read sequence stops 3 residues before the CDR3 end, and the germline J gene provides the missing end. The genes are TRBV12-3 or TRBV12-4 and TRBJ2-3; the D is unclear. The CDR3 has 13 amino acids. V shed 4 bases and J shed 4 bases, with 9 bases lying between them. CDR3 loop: CASSSSSADTQYF. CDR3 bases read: TGTGCCAGCAGTTCAAGTTCGGCAGATACG.

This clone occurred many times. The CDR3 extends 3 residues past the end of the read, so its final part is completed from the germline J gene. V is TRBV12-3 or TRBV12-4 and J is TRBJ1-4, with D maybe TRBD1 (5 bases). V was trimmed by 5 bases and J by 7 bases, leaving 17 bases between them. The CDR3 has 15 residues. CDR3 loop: CASSLPGLTGEKLFF. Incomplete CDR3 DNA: TGTGCCAGCAGTCTGCCGGGACTGACGGGTGAAAAA.

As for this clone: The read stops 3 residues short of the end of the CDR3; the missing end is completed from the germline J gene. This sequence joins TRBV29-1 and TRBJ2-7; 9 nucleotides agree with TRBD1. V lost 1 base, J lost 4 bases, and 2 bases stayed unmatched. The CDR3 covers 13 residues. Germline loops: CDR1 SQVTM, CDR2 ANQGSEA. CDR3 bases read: TGCAGCGTTGAAGGACAGGGGGGGTACGAG. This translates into CSVEGQGGYE. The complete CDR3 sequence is CSVEGQGGYEQYF.

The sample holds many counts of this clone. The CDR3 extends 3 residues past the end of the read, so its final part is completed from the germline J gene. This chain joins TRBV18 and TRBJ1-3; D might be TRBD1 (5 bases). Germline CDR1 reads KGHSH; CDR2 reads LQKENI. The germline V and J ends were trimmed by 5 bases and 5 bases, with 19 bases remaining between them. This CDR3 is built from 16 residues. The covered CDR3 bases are TGTGCCAGCTCATCCGTGGCAGGGTCGGTCAGAAACACC. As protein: CASSSVAGSVRNT. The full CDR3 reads CASSSVAGSVRNTIYF.

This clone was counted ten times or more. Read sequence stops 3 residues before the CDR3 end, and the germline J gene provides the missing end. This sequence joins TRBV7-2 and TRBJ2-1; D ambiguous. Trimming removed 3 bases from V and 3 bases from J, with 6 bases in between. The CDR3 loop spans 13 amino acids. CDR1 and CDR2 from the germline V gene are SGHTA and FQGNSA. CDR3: CASSFLIYNEQFF. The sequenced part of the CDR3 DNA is TGTGCCAGCAGCTTCTTAATCTACAATGAG.

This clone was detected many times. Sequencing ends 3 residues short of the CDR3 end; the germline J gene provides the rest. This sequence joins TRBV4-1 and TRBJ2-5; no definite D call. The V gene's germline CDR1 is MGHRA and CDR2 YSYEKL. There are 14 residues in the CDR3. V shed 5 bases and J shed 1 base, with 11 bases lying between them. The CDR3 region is CASSFVALQETQYF. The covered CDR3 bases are TGCGCCAGCAGCTTTGTGGCCCTCCAAGAGACC.